The TCR beta chain described here comes from a study of T cell responses to AZD1222 COVID-19 vaccine (dated by TCRdb to the early 2020s). Turning to the overall study: AZD1222 recipients with second doses at about 4 weeks or about 12 weeks were pooled, because spike-specific TCR depth and breadth did not differ between schedules. A total of approximately 240 trial participants underwent TCR sequencing, of whom some 210 received two doses of AZD1222 and about 25 received two doses of the MenACWY control vaccine. Trial participants were enrolled by age into 18-55, 56-69 and 70-plus year subgroups, with about 150, 28 and 57 TCR-sequenced participants respectively. Points the paper makes about the study in general: No day 14 peak-response samples were available, so repertoires were characterized only after the peak T cell response. Participants were mostly white British, with more females than males. The authors suggested clonal diversity may have been underestimated. Conclusions about previously exposed vaccinees are limited, since just five or six AZD1222 recipients were seropositive for SARS-CoV-2 at baseline. After two AZD1222 doses, spike-specific TCR breadth and depth were significantly higher than at day 0 and than in MenACWY recipients. Reportedly, almost half of the unique spike-specific TCRs recognized epitopes lying outside the regions that are mutated in the B.1.351 and B.1.1.7 variants. The 56-69-year group was small, and its depth increase did not reach significance, likely because of low power. The vaccine-associated CD4 TCRs covered the entire spike protein, and the dominant responses fell in regions 160-218 and 743-854.

The time point label, read with the paper, signifies: baseline before first vaccination. Samples from vaccinated people were obtained from the UK trials COV001 and COV002, which included a single-blind randomized controlled phase 2/3 trial of AZD1222 (ChAdOx1 nCoV-19) in healthy adults. Trial participant PBMC samples were collected at day 0 and day 28 after the second dose for TCRbeta chain sequencing. Germline trimming amounts to 3 bases on V and 4 bases on J, with 1 as the count of junction bases outside the gene matches. The CDR1 and CDR2 encoded by the germline V gene (reference sequence) are MNHEY and SMNVEV. The CDR3 goes from the cysteine to the phenylalanine over 14 residues. Of all the DNA, just the CDR3 is kept, 42 bases in frame from base 1. The CDR3 regions of human TCRbeta chains were analyzed by immunosequencing. Under the source paper's analysis protocol: Repertoire TCRs were matched against a reference library of SARS-CoV-2-specific TCRs generated with the MIRA antigen-specificity platform. Breadth was defined as the fraction of unique TCRs that were SARS-CoV-2-associated, and depth was defined as the fraction of total T cells that were SARS-CoV-2-associated. Using the MIRA data, every spike-specific TCR was mapped to the spike region that the TCR reacted to and assigned to either a CD4 or a CD8 class. Log10-transformed breadth and depth values were compared by one-way ANOVA with Sidak's multiple comparisons tests. The source is immuneACCESS, and TCRdb retained only in-frame sequences with V and J called. Part of the clones is not carried over; for the studies checked, unresolved V genes explain less than half of this, and the remainder is unexplained. The V and J calls and clone size come from that table; D and trimming were worked out from the DNA. The sample records 66,000 or so clones, about 90% of which are singletons. The ten biggest clones cover 15% to 20% of the sample.

The table lists this clone with a count of one. The antigen it recognizes is unknown. Per-nucleotide qualities are absent, and no much larger clonotype sits a single base away. Other DNA variants within this sample encode the same CDR3. This chain is built from TRBV27 and TRBJ1-5; the junction holds 9 bases that match TRBD1. The sample here was peripheral blood, taken on day 0 of AZD1222 vaccination. The clonotype comes from an adult in good health. CDR3 loop: CASSFGTGNQPQHF. The DNA sequence is TGTGCCAGCAGTTTTGGGACAGGGAATCAGCCCCAGCATTTT.